Listed below are T cell receptor beta chains from one sample, sequenced in a study of blood T cell repertoires in COVID-19. TCRdb's table, derived via immunoSEQ multiplex PCR, lists solely in-frame clones and lacks some. Among about 140,000 clones, 85% were seen once, and the ten largest hold about 6.1%. The source material was PBMCs or T cells enriched from blood (not recorded which). Every receptor here comes from a woman aged 40 to 50 who had recovered from COVID-19. Both conserved end residues are part of each CDR3. Fields, in order: V gene, D gene, J gene, clone size, CDR3 DNA, CDR3 protein. A D gene is named only where the DNA matches it firmly. For some rows the clone size is stated as once, few or many, or as a class when expanded; others skip it.

V: TRBV2; D: TRBD2; J: TRBJ2-6; size: NA; DNA: TGTGCCAGCAGTGGGAGGATGGGCGGGGGATACTCTGGGGCCAACGTCCTGACTTTC; CDR3: CASSGRMGGGYSGANVLTF
V: TRBV4-2; D: NA; J: TRBJ1-1; size: few; DNA: TGTGCCAGCAGCCAAGTGGACACCCTCGGATCGGAAGCTTTCTTT; CDR3: CASSQVDTLGSEAFF
V: TRBV3-1/TRBV3-2; D: TRBD1; J: TRBJ2-7; size: once; DNA: TGTGCCAGCAGCCGGGACAGGGGGTGGGAGCAGTACTTC; CDR3: CASSRDRGWEQYF
V: TRBV5-1; D: NA; J: TRBJ1-6; size: NA; DNA: TGCGCCAGCAGCTTTGAGGGAAATAATTCACCCCTCCACTTT; CDR3: CASSFEGNNSPLHF
V: TRBV18; D: NA; J: TRBJ1-2; size: NA; DNA: TGTGCCAGCTCACCGGTCGACAGTTACCGCTATGGCTACACCTTC; CDR3: CASSPVDSYRYGYTF
V: TRBV29-1; D: NA; J: TRBJ1-2; size: NA; DNA: TGCAGCGTCGTTGATGTGGGGCCCTATGGCTACACCTTC; CDR3: CSVVDVGPYGYTF
V: TRBV4-2; D: NA; J: TRBJ1-3; size: once; DNA: TGTGCCAGCAGCCAAGATCGGGGTACCTCTGGAAACACCATATATTTT; CDR3: CASSQDRGTSGNTIYF
V: TRBV7-9; D: TRBD1; J: TRBJ2-1; size: many; DNA: TGTGCCAGCAGCCACAGGGGGCTCGACAATGAGCAGTTCTTC; CDR3: CASSHRGLDNEQFF
V: TRBV5-1; D: TRBD2; J: TRBJ2-5; size: NA; DNA: TGCGCCAGCAGCCCGGGACTAGCGGGAAGAACTATAGAGACCCAGTACTTC; CDR3: CASSPGLAGRTIETQYF
V: TRBV7-3; D: TRBD2; J: TRBJ2-2; size: NA; DNA: TGTGCCAGCAGCGGAATAGCGGGAGTGCACACCGGGGAGCTGTTTTTT; CDR3: CASSGIAGVHTGELFF
V: TRBV2; D: NA; J: TRBJ1-2; size: NA; DNA: TGTGCCAGCAGTACAGCCGATGTGGTCCGAGCTAACTATGGCTACACCTTC; CDR3: CASSTADVVRANYGYTF
V: TRBV9; D: NA; J: TRBJ2-7; size: NA; DNA: TGTGCCAGCAGCGCCCCGGCCCCGGCAGGTACCTACGAGCAGTACTTC; CDR3: CASSAPAPAGTYEQYF
V: TRBV5-1; D: TRBD2; J: TRBJ2-1; size: NA; DNA: TGCGCCAGCAGCTCGACAGCGGGGGGTTCGAATGAGCAGTTCTTC; CDR3: CASSSTAGGSNEQFF
V: TRBV15; D: TRBD1; J: TRBJ2-1; size: NA; DNA: TGTGCCACCAGCAGAGACGGGACAGGGGCCTCCAATGAGCAGTTCTTC; CDR3: CATSRDGTGASNEQFF
V: TRBV15; D: TRBD1; J: TRBJ2-5; size: once; DNA: TGTGCCACCAGCAGACAGGGGGCTCAAGAGACCCAGTACTTC; CDR3: CATSRQGAQETQYF
V: TRBV12-3/TRBV12-4; D: TRBD1; J: TRBJ1-3; size: NA; DNA: TGTGCCATTTCGGGACAGTCTGGAAACACCATATATTTT; CDR3: CAISGQSGNTIYF
V: TRBV9; D: TRBD1; J: TRBJ2-2; size: few; DNA: TGTGCCAGCAGTGACTCCGGGACAGGGGGCACTACCGGGGAGCTGTTTTTT; CDR3: CASSDSGTGGTTGELFF
V: TRBV29-1; D: NA; J: TRBJ1-2; size: NA; DNA: TGCAGCGTTGAGGAGTTTAACGGCTACACCTTC; CDR3: CSVEEFNGYTF
V: TRBV6-4; D: TRBD1; J: TRBJ1-2; size: NA; DNA: TGTGCCAGCAGTGACCCGGACAGGGGCCCTTTTGGCTACACCTTC; CDR3: CASSDPDRGPFGYTF
V: TRBV5-3; D: NA; J: TRBJ2-7; size: NA; DNA: TGTGCCAGAAGCTATTACCGGGACAAGGGGATTAGGAGGCAGTACTTC; CDR3: CARSYYRDKGIRRQYF
V: TRBV7-8; D: NA; J: TRBJ1-1; size: NA; DNA: TGTGCCAGCAACCTGGGACACGCGAACACTGAAGCTTTCTTT; CDR3: CASNLGHANTEAFF
V: TRBV9; D: NA; J: TRBJ2-5; size: few; DNA: TGTGCCAGCAGCGTAGCCGGGGGGCCTCAAGAGACCCAGTACTTC; CDR3: CASSVAGGPQETQYF
V: TRBV27; D: NA; J: TRBJ2-2; size: NA; DNA: TGTGCCAGCAGTTCCCATGACGGGTCCGGGGAGCTGTTTTTT; CDR3: CASSSHDGSGELFF
V: TRBV5-6; D: TRBD2; J: TRBJ2-3; size: NA; DNA: TGTGCCAGCGCTACTAGCGGGGGCCCCTCTAGCACAGATACGCAGTATTTT; CDR3: CASATSGGPSSTDTQYF
V: TRBV14; D: NA; J: TRBJ2-1; size: NA; DNA: TGTGCCAGCAGCCAAGATGAGTTTACTGAGCAGTTCTTC; CDR3: CASSQDEFTEQFF
V: TRBV5-1; D: NA; J: TRBJ2-3; size: NA; DNA: TGCGCCAGCAGCTTGGGCGGGGGCACAGATACGCAGTATTTT; CDR3: CASSLGGGTDTQYF
V: TRBV30; D: NA; J: TRBJ2-3; size: NA; DNA: TGTGCCTGGAGTAACGCCGCGACAGATACGCAGTATTTT; CDR3: CAWSNAATDTQYF
V: TRBV30; D: TRBD2; J: TRBJ2-7; size: once; DNA: TGTGCCTGGAGCCAACCAGCGGGATTTAACGAGCAGTACTTC; CDR3: CAWSQPAGFNEQYF
V: TRBV15; D: NA; J: TRBJ2-5; size: NA; DNA: TGTGCCACCAGCAGTGACTCTGGGAGGAGGGGGACCCAGTACTTC; CDR3: CATSSDSGRRGTQYF
V: TRBV18; D: NA; J: TRBJ2-3; size: few; DNA: TGTGCCAGCTCAAGTCGGACAGATACGCAGTATTTT; CDR3: CASSSRTDTQYF
V: TRBV11-1; D: TRBD2; J: TRBJ2-5; size: NA; DNA: TGTGCCAGCAGCTTAGCCGGACTAGCGGGAGTGGAGACCCAGTACTTC; CDR3: CASSLAGLAGVETQYF
V: TRBV2; D: NA; J: TRBJ2-7; size: NA; DNA: TGTGCCAGCAGTGACGTCCTTGAAGACAAGAACGAGCAGTACTTC; CDR3: CASSDVLEDKNEQYF
V: TRBV30; D: TRBD1; J: TRBJ2-7; size: NA; DNA: TGTGCCTGGAGTGGACAGGGGGCGAGGTACGAGCAGTACTTC; CDR3: CAWSGQGARYEQYF
V: TRBV6-5; D: TRBD2; J: TRBJ2-5; size: NA; DNA: TGTGCCAGCAGTTACATTAGGACTAGCAAAGAGACCCAGTACTTC; CDR3: CASSYIRTSKETQYF
V: TRBV7-8; D: TRBD1; J: TRBJ1-6; size: NA; DNA: TGTGCCAGCAGCCGAGGGGGACAGGGTGGGGACTCACCCCTCCACTTT; CDR3: CASSRGGQGGDSPLHF
V: TRBV21-1; D: NA; J: TRBJ2-2; size: once; DNA: TGTGCCAGCACCGACCGTCGCGGGGGATTCGCGAACACCGGGGAGCTGTTTTTT; CDR3: CASTDRRGGFANTGELFF
V: TRBV9; D: TRBD2; J: TRBJ2-1; size: NA; DNA: TGTGCCAGCAGCGGCCAGACTAGCGGGAGTCACAATGAGCAGTTCTTC; CDR3: CASSGQTSGSHNEQFF
V: TRBV14; D: TRBD1; J: TRBJ2-7; size: NA; DNA: TGTGCCAGCAGCCAATTCACAGGGGCTCCGCTCGAGCAGTACTTC; CDR3: CASSQFTGAPLEQYF
V: TRBV6-5; D: TRBD2; J: TRBJ2-1; size: NA; DNA: TGTGCCAGCAGGGGACTAGCGGCCTACAATGAGCAGTTCTTC; CDR3: CASRGLAAYNEQFF
V: TRBV27; D: NA; J: TRBJ1-1; size: NA; DNA: TGTGCCAGCAGTTTGGGGGGGTTGACTGAAGCTTTCTTT; CDR3: CASSLGGLTEAFF
V: TRBV3-1/TRBV3-2; D: TRBD2; J: TRBJ2-5; size: NA; DNA: TGTGCCAGCAGCCAAAGGACTAGAGAAGAGACCCAGTACTTC; CDR3: CASSQRTREETQYF
V: TRBV5-6; D: NA; J: TRBJ2-6; size: NA; DNA: TGTGCCAGCAGCTTGTTGGGGCCCTCTGGGGCCAACGTCCTGACTTTC; CDR3: CASSLLGPSGANVLTF
V: TRBV4-1; D: TRBD1; J: TRBJ2-7; size: NA; DNA: TGCGCCAGCAGTTATTCAGGGGGCGAGCAGTACTTC; CDR3: CASSYSGGEQYF
V: TRBV9; D: TRBD1; J: TRBJ2-3; size: NA; DNA: TGTGCCAGCAGCGTAGGCAGGGGGCGTGAAGATACGCAGTATTTT; CDR3: CASSVGRGREDTQYF
V: TRBV6-5; D: NA; J: TRBJ1-1; size: NA; DNA: TGTGCCAGCTGGAGTTGGTCCTCCTCTGAAGCTTTCTTT; CDR3: CASWSWSSSEAFF
V: TRBV6-5; D: TRBD2; J: TRBJ2-2; size: few; DNA: TGTGCCAGCAGTTCCCCCCTAGCGGGCACCGGGGAGCTGTTTTTT; CDR3: CASSSPLAGTGELFF
V: TRBV12-3/TRBV12-4; D: NA; J: TRBJ1-1; size: NA; DNA: TGTGCCAGCAGTGCCTCCGGGGGTGAAGCTTTCTTT; CDR3: CASSASGGEAFF
V: TRBV5-8; D: TRBD1; J: TRBJ1-5; size: NA; DNA: TGTGCCAGCAGCTGGGGCCGGGACAGGGGTGGAGAACAGCCCCAGCATTTT; CDR3: CASSWGRDRGGEQPQHF